This T cell receptor (beta chain) emerged from a study of PD-1 blockade in classical Hodgkin lymphoma. This clone was seen only once. As to time point: cycle 4 day 1 (C4D1), after 6 weeks of nivolumab. Each and every patient relapsed after autologous stem cell transplantation, and patients got differing brentuximab vedotin exposure. The authors purified CD4+ T cells from thawed PBMCs by magnetic negative selection. Complete response, partial response or progressive disease was recorded as best response. Profiling relied on immunoSEQ multiplex PCR, and the TCRdb table lists in-frame clones only, not all of them. The data show under 25,000 clones, less than 75% seen once. This sequence was found in a human donor with classical Hodgkin lymphoma. Sequenced here: CD4+ T cells from blood, sampled before the fourth cycle of nivolumab.

CDR3 protein: CASSIVEGRAQPQHF. The CDR3 DNA reads as TGTGCCAGTAGTATAGTGGAGGGTCGGGCTCAGCCCCAGCATTTT. V gene TRBV19 combines with J gene TRBJ1-5; no clear D. Germline V gene data show CDR1 as LNHDA and CDR2 as SQIVND (reference sequence). The CDR3 spans 15 residues. V dropped 1 base and J dropped 6 bases, with 13 bases sitting between them.